One sample yielded the 21 T cell receptor beta chains listed below, sequenced in a study of T cells in women clearing cervical HPV infection listed by TCRdb under 2018. The library was produced with the immunoSEQ multiplex PCR assay. TCRdb provides this immuneACCESS table in a form limited to in-frame rearrangements. Some clones are lacking; in checked studies, under half of them reflect an unresolved V gene, and why the rest are absent is not known. This specimen's table enumerates 30,000 to 35,000 clones. In total, the top ten clones hold 1.6% of the sample. The sequencing input was blood buffy coat. The origin of the receptors is a woman between 18 and 70 years old with a cervical HPV16 infection that either progressed to CIN3+ or cleared (not recorded which).

As for this clone: The CDR3 end is not reached by the read, which stops 3 residues before it; the germline J gene fills it in. The rearrangement links TRBV5-4 to TRBJ2-7; D is ambiguous. Germline CDR1 SGHNT, CDR2 YYREEE (reference sequence). Trimming left V 0 bases short and J 1 base short, with 11 bases between. This CDR3 is 15 amino acids long. This chain's CDR3 is CASSLGPGESYEQYF. The CDR3 bases that were read are TGTGCCAGCAGCTTGGGCCCAGGTGAATCCTACGAG.

The covered CDR3 bases are TGCGCCAGCAGTGAGTCAGGGGAATCCTACGAG. Its protein is CASSESGESYE. The whole CDR3 sequence is CASSESGESYEQYF. The V gene is TRBV10-1, the J gene TRBJ2-7; possibly TRBD1 for D (5 bases). The read ends 3 residues shy of where the CDR3 ends; the end is completed using the germline J gene. Trimming stripped 0 bases from V and 1 base from J, with 7 bases between. Germline values: CDR1 WNHNN, CDR2 SYGVQD (reference sequence). The CDR3 loop spans 14 amino acids.

Comment on this clone: The read terminates 3 residues before the CDR3 end, so the remaining end is supplied by the germline J gene. The rearrangement joins TRBV4-2 to TRBJ2-7; D not certain. V was cut by 1 base and J by 2 bases, with 15 bases left in between. The CDR3 runs to 16 residues. CDR1 is LGHNA, CDR2 YNFKEQ, per germline. The CDR3 loop reads CASSQGHVPTTYEQYF. CDR3 DNA, as far as it was read: TGTGCCAGCAGCCAAGGACATGTCCCCACGACCTACGAG.

With respect to this clone: The read falls 3 residues short of the CDR3 end, and the missing part is taken from the germline J gene. The V gene is TRBV28, the J gene TRBJ1-5, with TRBD1 as a possible D gene (6 bases). V was shortened by 3 bases and J by 2 bases, with 14 bases between the two germline ends. There are 16 residues in the CDR3. Germline values: CDR1 MDHEN, CDR2 SYDVKM. The CDR3 region is CASSLGAGWGNQPQHF. CDR3 bases read: TGTGCCAGCAGTTTGGGGGCCGGGTGGGGCAATCAGCCC. Full variable domain (rest looked up from reference TRBV28 and TRBJ1-5): DVKVTQSSRYLVKRTGEKVFLECVQDMDHENMFWYRQDPGLGLRLIYFSYDVKMKEKGDIPEGYSVSREKKERFSLILESASTNQTSMYLCASSLGAGWGNQPQHFGDGTRLSIL.

As concerns this clone: Germline and junction disagree at one end, which may indicate a read error. Read coverage stops 3 residues before the CDR3 terminus; the germline J gene supplies the remainder. The J gene is TRBJ2-3, the V gene TRBV4-2, with a tentative D call TRBD2 (5 bases). Germline CDR1 and CDR2: LGHNA and YNFKEQ. This CDR3 has 18 amino acids. The chain's CDR3 is CASSQDRAGASSTDTQYF. Partial CDR3 DNA: TGCGCCAGCAGCCAAGATCGCGCGGGCGCTTCTAGCACAGATACG.

Comment on this clone: The read stops 3 residues short of the end of the CDR3; the missing end is completed from the germline J gene. The rearrangement links TRBV18 to TRBJ1-2, with 9 bases matching TRBD1. The CDR3 length is 15 residues. CDR1 KGHSH and CDR2 LQKENI come from the germline V gene. V was pared by 5 bases and J by 3 bases, with 7 bases of the junction left unmatched. CDR3 region: CASSFGQGRDYGYTF. Incomplete CDR3 DNA: TGTGCCAGCTCATTTGGACAGGGGAGGGACTATGGC.

Points on this clone: The DNA ends 3 residues before the CDR3 does, and the rest of the CDR3 is filled in from the germline J gene. V gene TRBV2 combines with J gene TRBJ1-6; TRBD1 matches at 10 bases. The V and J ends lost 5 bases and 7 bases, in that order; junction bases with no gene match: 5. The V gene's germline CDR1 is SNHLY and CDR2 FYNNEI. The length of the CDR3 is 15 residues. The DNA read from the CDR3 is TGTGCCAGCAGTACCGGACAGGGGGACAATTCACCC. This codes for CASSTGQGDNSP. The whole CDR3 region reads CASSTGQGDNSPLHF.

As to this clone: At one end, the junction sequence differs from germline, possibly due to a read error. The observed sequence ends 3 residues before the CDR3 terminus, with the missing tail filled in from the germline J gene. The gene calls are TRBV6-1 and TRBJ1-2, with TRBD1 matching 7 bases. The CDR3 length is 16 residues. Germline V lookup: CDR1 MNHNS, CDR2 SASEGT. The CDR3 sequence is CASTERGLAANYGYTF. Incomplete CDR3 DNA: TGTGCCAGCACTGAAAGGGGGCTCGCAGCTAACTATGGC.

Note on this clone: The CDR3 end lies 3 residues beyond the end of the read and is filled in from the germline J gene. The chain carries TRBV20-1 and TRBJ2-3; 7 nucleotides agree with TRBD2. The CDR3 spans 17 residues. Germline CDR1 reads DFQATT; CDR2 reads SNEGSKA (reference sequence). Incomplete CDR3 DNA: TGCAGTGCTGCCGGGACGGGGGGATTCTATAGCAATCAGCCG. Protein product: CSAAGTGGFYSNQP. The CDR3 as a whole reads CSAAGTGGFYSNQPQYF.

Regarding this clone: The CDR3 is cut off 3 residues early in the read; its end comes from the germline J gene. The genes are TRBV5-1 and TRBJ2-7, with 7 bases that match TRBD1. The CDR3 runs to 15 residues. Germline-derived CDR1 and CDR2 are SGHRS and YFSETQ. Trimming at V came to 0 bases and at J to 1 base, leaving 4 bases not matched to a gene. CDR3 sequence reads: CASSLEGQPSYEQYF. The CDR3 DNA, read in part, is TGCGCCAGCAGCTTGGAGGGACAGCCGTCCTACGAG.

As for this clone: The read ends 3 residues early relative to the CDR3; the germline J gene fills the gap. The chain links TRBV2 to TRBJ2-2; 7 nucleotides align to TRBD1. This CDR3 region has 15 residues. The germline V gene encodes CDR1 SNHLY and CDR2 FYNNEI. The junction had 10 bases not matched to a gene; V was cut back by 6 bases and J by 6 bases. The CDR3 is CASRATGQFPGELFF. CDR3 DNA, as far as it was read: TGTGCCAGCAGGGCGACAGGGCAGTTCCCCGGGGAG. Supplemented by reference TRBV2 and TRBJ2-2, the full variable domain reads EPEVTQTPSHQVTQMGQEVILRCVPISNHLYFYWYRQILGQKVEFLVSFYNNEISEKSEIFDDQFSVERPDGSNFTLKIRSTKLEDSAMYFCASRATGQFPGELFFGEGSRLTVL.

Note on this clone: The read stops 3 residues short of the end of the CDR3; the missing end is completed from the germline J gene. This chain links TRBV6-1 with TRBJ1-1; D call uncertain. Germline assignment: CDR1 MNHNS and CDR2 SASEGT. The CDR3 runs 13 residues. Trimming shortened V by 3 bases and J by 5 bases, and 10 bases separated the two germline ends. The CDR3 spells CASSDVSGTEAFF. The sequenced part of the CDR3 DNA is TGTGCCAGCAGTGATGTGTCGGGGACTGAA.

Points on this clone: Read coverage stops 3 residues before the CDR3 terminus; the germline J gene supplies the remainder. The chain couples TRBV2 to TRBJ1-4, with D possibly matching TRBD1 (6 bases). The CDR3 runs to 14 residues. V was trimmed by 5 bases and J by 7 bases, leaving 14 bases between them. Per the germline V gene, CDR1 is SNHLY and CDR2 is FYNNEI. CDR3 in amino acids: CASSPDRLSEKLFF. The CDR3 DNA, read in part, is TGTGCCAGCAGTCCCGACAGGTTAAGTGAAAAA.

Regarding this clone: Read coverage stops 3 residues before the CDR3 terminus; the germline J gene supplies the remainder. This chain uses TRBV19 with TRBJ1-5, with D maybe TRBD1 (5 bases). Looked up from germline, CDR1 is LNHDA and CDR2 is SQIVND (reference sequence). The CDR3 covers 13 residues. V lost 7 bases and J lost 7, with 14 bases in between. The chain's CDR3 is CASTLRGSQPQHF. CDR3 DNA, as far as it was read: TGTGCCAGTACCCTGAGGGGTAGCCAGCCC.

Comment on this clone: Read data end 3 residues before the CDR3 end; the end is taken from the germline J gene. The chain couples TRBV5-1 to TRBJ1-1; maybe TRBD1 (5 bases). Per germline, CDR1 SGHRS and CDR2 YFSETQ. V lost 0 bases and J lost 0, with 9 bases in between. The CDR3 has 15 amino acids. Partial CDR3 DNA: TGCGCCAGCAGCTTGGCGGGGGAATTGAACACTGAA. Its protein product is CASSLAGELNTE. The CDR3 in its entirety is CASSLAGELNTEAFF. The full variable domain, completed using reference TRBV5-1 and TRBJ1-1, is KAGVTQTPRYLIKTRGQQVTLSCSPISGHRSVSWYQQTPGQGLQFLFEYFSETQRNKGNFPGRFSGRQFSNSRSEMNVSTLELGDSALYLCASSLAGELNTEAFFGQGTRLTVV.

On this clone: The read comes to an end 3 residues before the CDR3 does, leaving the germline J gene to fill in the end. V is TRBV7-3 and J is TRBJ2-1; TRBD2 matches 9 bases. This CDR3 contains 15 residues. Germline trimming cut 2 bases from V and 7 bases from J; bases unmatched to any gene: 6. CDR1 is SGHTA, CDR2 FQGTGA, per germline. Partial CDR3 DNA: TGTGCCAGCAGCTTAGGGCTAGCGGGGTATAATGAG. It yields the protein CASSLGLAGYNE. Given in full, the CDR3 is CASSLGLAGYNEQFF.

As concerns this clone: The read terminates 3 residues ahead of where the CDR3 ends, so the germline J gene completes it. This chain links TRBV7-2 with TRBJ1-4; D unresolved. Per germline, CDR1 SGHTA and CDR2 FQGNSA. V was shortened by 3 bases and J by 4 bases, with 6 bases between the two germline ends. CDR3 length: 13 residues. The CDR3 DNA, read in part, is TGTGCCAGCAGCTTTCAGTTTAATGAAAAA. This sequence encodes CASSFQFNEK. The whole CDR3 region reads CASSFQFNEKLFF.

Comments on this clone: From the germline J gene comes the end of the CDR3, since the read stops 3 residues before it. This sequence joins TRBV20-1 and TRBJ1-4; TRBD1 aligns across 7 bases. The CDR3 spans 17 residues. The germline V gene has CDR1 DFQATT and CDR2 SNEGSKA (reference sequence). V was pared by 1 base and J by 4 bases, with 12 bases of the junction left unmatched. The sequenced CDR3 bases are TGCAGTGCTAGAGTTATGTCAGGGGGTTTAAGTAATGAAAAA. This gives the protein CSARVMSGGLSNEK. The complete CDR3 reads CSARVMSGGLSNEKLFF.

A remark on this clone: The sequenced fragment ends 3 residues before the CDR3 boundary, so the rest is inferred from the germline J gene. This rearrangement joins TRBV5-5 to TRBJ2-7; D uncertain. Looked up from germline, CDR1 is SGHKS and CDR2 is YYEKEE (reference sequence). The CDR3 has 13 amino acids. Trimming cost V 5 bases and J 2 bases, with 11 bases left between them. This CDR3 is CASSTRDPYEQYF. CDR3 DNA (partial): TGTGCCAGCAGTACCCGCGATCCCTACGAG.

As concerns this clone: The read halts 3 residues ahead of the CDR3 end, with the missing end drawn from the germline J gene. The chain has TRBV2 and TRBJ2-3; TRBD1 matches at 8 bases. From germline, CDR1 is SNHLY and CDR2 FYNNEI. The CDR3 runs to 13 residues. The CDR3 DNA, read in part, is TGTGCCAGCCAGAGACAGGGGTCGGAGACG. Translated, it gives CASQRQGSET. The full CDR3 protein reads CASQRQGSETQYF.

To note about this clone: The read ends 3 residues early relative to the CDR3; the germline J gene fills the gap. The chain employs TRBV5-1 and TRBJ2-7; 7 positions match TRBD1. Unmatched junction bases numbered 7, after V lost 4 bases and J lost 3 bases. Germline V CDR1 and CDR2: SGHRS, YFSETQ. CDR3 size: 14 residues. CDR3 in amino acids: CASSRGQEIYEQYF. CDR3 DNA (partial): TGCGCCAGCAGCCGCGGACAGGAGATCTACGAG.